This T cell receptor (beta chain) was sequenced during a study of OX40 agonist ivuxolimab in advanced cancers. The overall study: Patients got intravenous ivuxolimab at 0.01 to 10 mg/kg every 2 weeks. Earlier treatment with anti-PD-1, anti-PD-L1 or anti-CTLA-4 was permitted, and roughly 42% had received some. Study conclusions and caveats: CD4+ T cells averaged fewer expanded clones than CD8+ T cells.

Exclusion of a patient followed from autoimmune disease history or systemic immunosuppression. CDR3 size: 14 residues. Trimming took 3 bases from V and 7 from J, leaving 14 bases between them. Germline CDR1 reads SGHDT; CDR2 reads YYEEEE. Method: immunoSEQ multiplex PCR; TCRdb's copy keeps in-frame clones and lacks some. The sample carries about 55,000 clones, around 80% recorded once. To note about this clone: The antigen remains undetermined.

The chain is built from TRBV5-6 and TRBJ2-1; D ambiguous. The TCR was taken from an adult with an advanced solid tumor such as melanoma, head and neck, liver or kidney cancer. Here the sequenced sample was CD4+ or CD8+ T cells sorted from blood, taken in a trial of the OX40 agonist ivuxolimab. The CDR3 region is CASSSLRSGNEQFF. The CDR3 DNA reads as TGTGCCAGCAGCTCCCTGCGATCGGGTAATGAGCAGTTCTTC. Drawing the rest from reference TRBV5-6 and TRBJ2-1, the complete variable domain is DAGVTQSPTHLIKTRGQQVTLRCSPKSGHDTVSWYQQALGQGPQFIFQYYEEEERQRGNFPDRFSGHQFPNYSSELNVNALLLGDSALYLCASSSLRSGNEQFFGPGTRLTVL.